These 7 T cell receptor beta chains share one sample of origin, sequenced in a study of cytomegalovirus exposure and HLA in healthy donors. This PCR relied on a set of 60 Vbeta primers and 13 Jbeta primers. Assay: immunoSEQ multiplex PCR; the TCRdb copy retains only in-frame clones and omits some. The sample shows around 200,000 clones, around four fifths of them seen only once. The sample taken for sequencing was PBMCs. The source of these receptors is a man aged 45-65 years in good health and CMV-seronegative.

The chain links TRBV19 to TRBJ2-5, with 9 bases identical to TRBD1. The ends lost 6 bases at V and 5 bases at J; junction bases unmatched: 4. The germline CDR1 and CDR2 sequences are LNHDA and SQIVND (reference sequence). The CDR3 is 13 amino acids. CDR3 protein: CASSGQGWETQYF. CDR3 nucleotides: TGTGCCAGTAGCGGACAGGGGTGGGAGACCCAGTACTTC.

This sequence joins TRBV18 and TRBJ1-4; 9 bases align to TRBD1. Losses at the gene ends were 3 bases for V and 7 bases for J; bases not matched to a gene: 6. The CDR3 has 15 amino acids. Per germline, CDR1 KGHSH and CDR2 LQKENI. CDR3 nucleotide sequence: TGTGCCAGCTCACCGAGACAGGGGGAGCGTGAAAAACTGTTTTTT. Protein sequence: CASSPRQGEREKLFF.

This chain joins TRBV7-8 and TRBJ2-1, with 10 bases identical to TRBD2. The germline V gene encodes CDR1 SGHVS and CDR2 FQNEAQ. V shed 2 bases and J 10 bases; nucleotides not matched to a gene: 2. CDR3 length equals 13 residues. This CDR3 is CASSLPAGGEQFF. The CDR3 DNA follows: TGTGCCAGCAGCTTACCAGCGGGGGGGGAGCAGTTCTTC.

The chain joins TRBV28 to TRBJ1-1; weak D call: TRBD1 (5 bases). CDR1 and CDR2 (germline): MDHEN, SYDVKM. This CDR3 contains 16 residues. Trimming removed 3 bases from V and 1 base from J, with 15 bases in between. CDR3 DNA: TGTGCCAGCAGTTTGGGCGGGGCTAGGGGGAACACTGAAGCTTTCTTT. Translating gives CASSLGGARGNTEAFF.

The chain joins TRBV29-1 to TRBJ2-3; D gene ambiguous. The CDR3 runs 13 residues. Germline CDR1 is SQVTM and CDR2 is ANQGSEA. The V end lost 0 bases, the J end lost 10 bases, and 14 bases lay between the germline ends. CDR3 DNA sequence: TGCAGCGTTGAAGATGAAATGAACGGTGCGCAGTATTTT. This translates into CSVEDEMNGAQYF.

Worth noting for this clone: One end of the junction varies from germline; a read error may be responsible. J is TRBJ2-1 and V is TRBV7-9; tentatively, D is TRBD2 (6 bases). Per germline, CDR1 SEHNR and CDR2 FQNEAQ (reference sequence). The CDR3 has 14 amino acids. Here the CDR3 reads CSSSLATRWNEQFF. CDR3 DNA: TGTTCCAGCAGCTTAGCGACTAGGTGGAATGAGCAGTTCTTC.

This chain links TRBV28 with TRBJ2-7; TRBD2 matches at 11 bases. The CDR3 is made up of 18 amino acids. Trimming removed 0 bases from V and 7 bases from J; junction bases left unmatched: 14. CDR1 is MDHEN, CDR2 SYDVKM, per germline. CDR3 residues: CASSLWSGTSGVRGEQYF. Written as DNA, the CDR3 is TGTGCCAGCAGTTTATGGTCCGGGACTAGCGGAGTCCGGGGAGAGCAGTACTTC.